A single sample gave rise to the 22 T cell receptor beta chains below, sequenced in a study of cytomegalovirus exposure and HLA in healthy donors. In the PCR, 60 Vbeta and 13 Jbeta primers were used. Here immunoSEQ multiplex PCR was the method, and the copy in TCRdb shows in-frame clones only, minus some. The sample includes 160,000 or so clones, roughly three quarters seen only once; the top ten take 9.5% to 10%. The sequenced sample was PBMCs. These receptors all stem from a young man in good health and CMV-seropositive.

J is TRBJ2-5 and V is TRBV11-3; TRBD1 matches at 9 bases. Matching the DNA end better, TRBJ2-7 makes the J call doubtful. Germline assignment: CDR1 SGHNT and CDR2 YENEEA. CDR3 length equals 13 residues. CDR3 bases: TGTGCCAGCAGCTCCGGGACAGGGAGCGAGCAGTACTTC. This sequence encodes CASSSGTGSEQYF.

The chain recombines TRBV15 with TRBJ2-3, with a weak D call TRBD2 (6 bases). This CDR3 is built from 14 residues. Trimming left V 0 bases short and J 9 bases short, with 13 bases between. Germline assignment: CDR1 LNHNV and CDR2 YYDKDF (reference sequence). CDR3 nucleotide sequence: TGTGCCACCAGCAGAGATCCCCGGAGGGACACGCAGTATTTT. It codes for CATSRDPRRDTQYF.

The genes are TRBV21-1 and TRBJ1-2. TRBV21-1 is marked as a pseudogene. This CDR3 region has 12 residues. CDR3 sequence (DNA): TGTGCCAGCAGCTATCGGACGGGAGTTAAGACCTTC. It yields the protein CASSYRTGVKTF.

V is TRBV30 and J is TRBJ1-2; 9 nucleotides line up with TRBD1. Trimming cost V 1 base and J 4 bases; bases outside gene matches: 7. CDR1 and CDR2 from the germline V gene are GTSNPN and SVGIG (reference sequence). The CDR3 totals 15 residues. The CDR3 coding sequence is TGTGCCTGGAGTGGGGGACAGGGTATTGGCTATGGCTACACCTTC. Translated, it gives CAWSGGQGIGYGYTF.

This chain joins TRBV6-5 and TRBJ2-1; 10 bases align to TRBD2. The CDR3 has 16 residues. V shed 2 bases, J shed 3 bases, and the junction held 4 bases outside the gene matches. In germline, CDR1 is MNHEY, CDR2 SVGAGI. This CDR3 is CASSYGVAGGYNEQFF. CDR3 bases: TGTGCCAGCAGTTACGGGGTAGCGGGGGGCTACAATGAGCAGTTCTTC.

This chain connects TRBV21-1 to TRBJ1-2. TRBV21-1 is termed a pseudogene. The CDR3 is 18 amino acids. The CDR3 DNA reads TGTGCCAGCAGCAAAGGCCGACCGAATAGGACGGGAAACTATGGCTACACCTTC. This translates into CASSKGRPNRTGNYGYTF.

The gene calls are TRBV2 and TRBJ1-3, with a weak D call TRBD1 (5 bases). Trimming left V 4 bases short and J 1 base short, with 11 bases between. This CDR3 has 15 residues. CDR1 and CDR2 from the germline V gene are SNHLY and FYNNEI. The CDR3 is CASSVEGLSGNTIYF. CDR3 nucleotides: TGTGCCAGCAGTGTAGAGGGACTATCTGGAAACACCATATATTTT.

The rearrangement links TRBV11-2 to TRBJ2-2, with 7 bases fitting TRBD2. Germline V lookup: CDR1 SGHAT, CDR2 FQNNGV. The J segment lost 2 bases and the V segment lost 6 bases, leaving 3 bases of the junction unmatched. The CDR3 length is 14 residues. In DNA form, the CDR3 reads TGTGCCAGCAGTCGGGAGGTAAACACCGGGGAGCTGTTTTTT. Protein product: CASSREVNTGELFF.

This clone was observed once. The J gene is TRBJ2-2, the V gene TRBV4-1, with TRBD2 identical over 11 bases. Germline V gene data show CDR1 as MGHRA and CDR2 as YSYEKL. The CDR3 runs to 17 residues. The trim removed 1 base at V and 5 bases at J, leaving 6 bases unmatched. Here the CDR3 reads CASSQGRTSGSTGELFF. The CDR3 DNA reads as TGCGCCAGCAGCCAAGGGAGGACTAGCGGGTCTACCGGGGAGCTGTTTTTT.

This rearrangement joins TRBV6-5 to TRBJ1-4, with 9 bases lining up with TRBD1. Per germline, CDR1 MNHEY and CDR2 SVGAGI. After removal of 2 bases from V and 10 bases from J, the junction contained 5 bases not matched to a gene. This CDR3 has 14 residues. CDR3 amino acids: CASSYADRGPKLFF. For the CDR3, the DNA is TGTGCCAGCAGTTACGCGGACAGGGGTCCAAAACTGTTTTTT.

The V gene is TRBV9, the J gene TRBJ2-1, with TRBD2 matching 8 bases. The germline V gene encodes CDR1 SGDLS and CDR2 YYNGEE. Trimming cost V 0 bases and J 9 bases; bases outside gene matches: 8. The CDR3 has 15 residues. CDR3 bases: TGTGCCAGCAGCGTAGCTGGGACTAGAGAACCTGAGCAGTTCTTC. Amino acids: CASSVAGTREPEQFF.

The chain recombines TRBV6-6 with TRBJ1-1; unclear D gene. This CDR3 has 9 amino acids. Trimming took off 6 bases at V and 6 bases at J, with 2 bases between the two ends. The V gene's germline CDR1 is MNHNY and CDR2 SVGAGI (reference sequence). In DNA form, the CDR3 reads TGTGCCAGCAGCGCTGAAGCTTTCTTT. Protein product: CASSAEAFF.

The chain recombines TRBV19 with TRBJ1-1; D gene uncertain. V lost 0 bases to trimming and J lost 2 bases, with 7 bases between them. This CDR3 comprises 14 residues. The germline CDR1 and CDR2 sequences are LNHDA and SQIVND (reference sequence). In DNA, the CDR3 is TGTGCCAGTAGTATAGATCCGGGAAACACTGAAGCTTTCTTT. Amino acids: CASSIDPGNTEAFF.

This clone is a singleton in its sample. In the same sample, other DNA sequences code for this CDR3. The CDR3 loop is CASSPGQGGGYTF. The DNA for the CDR3 is TGCGCCAGCAGCCCAGGACAGGGAGGTGGCTACACCTTC. This chain joins TRBV5-1 and TRBJ1-2; 8 nucleotides line up with TRBD1. The CDR3 length is 13 residues. Germline assignment: CDR1 SGHRS and CDR2 YFSETQ. V gave up 4 bases and J gave up 7 bases; unmatched junction bases: 6.

The gene calls are TRBV5-6 and TRBJ2-7; unclear D gene. Germline CDR1 is SGHDT and CDR2 is YYEEEE. Trimming shortened V by 1 base and J by 3 bases, and 5 bases separated the two germline ends. This CDR3 contains 12 residues. DNA of the CDR3: TGTGCCAGCAGCTTGCTAAGCTACGAGCAGTACTTC. Residues: CASSLLSYEQYF.

This clone was recorded a few times. The chain couples TRBV19 to TRBJ1-1; 7 bases map to TRBD1. This CDR3 is 14 amino acids long. Per the germline V gene, CDR1 is LNHDA and CDR2 is SQIVND (reference sequence). With V trimmed by 7 bases and J by 4 bases, 9 bases remained unmatched. This CDR3 is CASNRSGGITEAFF. CDR3 bases: TGTGCCAGTAACAGATCAGGGGGTATCACTGAAGCTTTCTTT.

The gene calls are TRBV9 and TRBJ2-2; 9 bases match TRBD2. J gave up 7 bases and V 1 base, and 8 bases lay outside the gene matches. CDR3 size: 16 residues. Germline values: CDR1 SGDLS, CDR2 YYNGEE. CDR3 in DNA: TGTGCCAGCAGCGTAACACGGCTAGCGGGACACGGGGAGCTGTTTTTT. It translates to CASSVTRLAGHGELFF.

This clone appeared a single time. The chain is built from TRBV18 and TRBJ2-3; 10 nucleotides align to TRBD2. Germline CDR1 reads KGHSH; CDR2 reads LQKENI. The CDR3 extends over 14 amino acids. With V trimmed by 8 bases and J by 4 bases, 6 bases remained unmatched. The chain's CDR3 is CASLPGLAPDTQYF. CDR3 DNA: TGTGCCAGCCTACCGGGACTAGCGCCAGATACGCAGTATTTT.

This clone was seen only a few times. The rearrangement uses TRBV25-1 and TRBJ2-5; D unclear. CDR1 is MGHDK, CDR2 SYGVNS, per germline. This CDR3 comprises 12 residues. Trimming removed 4 bases from V and 4 bases from J, with 7 bases in between. For the CDR3, the DNA is TGTGCCAGCAGTGTCTCTAGAGAGACCCAGTACTTC. Residues: CASSVSRETQYF.

The chain carries TRBV5-1 and TRBJ1-3; TRBD1 is a possible D gene (5 bases). With 0 bases removed from V and 4 bases from J, the gap between germline ends came to 11 bases. The V gene's germline CDR1 is SGHRS and CDR2 YFSETQ. This CDR3 comprises 15 residues. CDR3 region: CASSLELGRGNTIYF. The CDR3 DNA follows: TGCGCCAGCAGCTTGGAGTTGGGGCGAGGAAACACCATATATTTT.

The rearrangement uses TRBV4-3 and TRBJ2-5; maybe TRBD2 (5 bases). The assigned J gene may be wrong: the sequence end matches TRBJ2-7 better. The CDR3 is 13 residues long. Germline assignment: CDR1 LGHNA and CDR2 YSLEER. The CDR3 DNA reads TGCGCCAGCAGCCAAGATCTGGAGGTCGAGCAGTACTTC. Its translation: CASSQDLEVEQYF.

The chain couples TRBV5-1 to TRBJ1-2, with 9 bases lining up with TRBD1. The CDR3 runs to 17 residues. Unmatched junction bases numbered 16, after V lost 2 bases and J lost 8 bases. In germline, CDR1 is SGHRS, CDR2 YFSETQ. The CDR3: CASSLAPGQGTRYGYTF. As DNA, the CDR3 is TGCGCCAGCAGCTTAGCACCGGGACAGGGAACAAGATACGGCTACACCTTC.